The clone carrying this T cell receptor (beta chain) was seen a handful of times. What it binds is unknown. The CDR3 runs 16 residues. After removal of 5 bases from V and 2 bases from J, the junction contained 10 bases not matched to a gene. The V gene's germline CDR1 is SSHAT and CDR2 FNYEAQ (reference sequence). The source of the sample is a study of post-analysis software for immune sequencing data. Study outcomes and limitations: Patients had higher frequencies than controls of five TRBV segments, including TRBV5-6, TRBV5-1 and TRBV20-1. Same-batch samples co-clustered strongly by F measure.

Tagging with unique molecular identifiers was a feature of the TCR beta cDNA libraries. TCRdb used MiXCR to reprocess the PCR reads, holding one entry per CDR3 protein. The sample holds a few hundred thousand distinct CDR3 sequences; 34% are singletons and the top ten take 6%. The specimen was blood. This TCR derives from a girl aged 2-17 years with multiple sclerosis. V and J are TRBV7-7 and TRBJ2-5; 8 positions match TRBD1. CDR3 coding DNA: TGTGCCAGCAGCGCATCCCCGGGACAGGTGCAAGAGACCCAGTACTTC. Its protein is CASSASPGQVQETQYF.